This T cell receptor beta chain was retrieved from a study of CD8 T cells in Susac syndrome. Blood CD8+ and CD4+ T cells underwent high-throughput TCR beta sequencing. The RNA input was 0.5 to 1 ug, and it was reverse transcribed with random hexamers. TCRdb analysed the immunoSEQ multiplex PCR reads with MiXCR anew, one entry per CDR3 protein. The data show 95,000 to 150,000 distinct CDR3 sequences, 93% seen once. V was trimmed by 4 bases and J by 4 bases, leaving 16 bases between them. Germline CDR1 SEHNR, CDR2 FQNEAQ (reference sequence). The CDR3 is made up of 15 amino acids. This chain links TRBV7-9 with TRBJ1-1; D possibly corresponds to TRBD1 (6 bases). The TCR originated in a human donor with multiple sclerosis. Source material: CD8+ T cells from PBMCs. CDR3 nucleotide sequence: TGTGCCAGCAGCTCAACCACAGGGTGGGCCACTGAAGCTTTCTTT. This codes for CASSSTTGWATEAFF.